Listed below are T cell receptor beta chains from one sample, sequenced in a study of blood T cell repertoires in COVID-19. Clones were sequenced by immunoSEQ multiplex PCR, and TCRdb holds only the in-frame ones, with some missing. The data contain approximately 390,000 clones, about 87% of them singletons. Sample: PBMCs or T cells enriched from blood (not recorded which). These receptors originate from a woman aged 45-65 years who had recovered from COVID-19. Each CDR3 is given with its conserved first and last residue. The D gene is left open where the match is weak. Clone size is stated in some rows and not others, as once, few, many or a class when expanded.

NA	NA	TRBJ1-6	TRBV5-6	CASSLWRLNSPLHF	TGTGCCAGCAGCTTGTGGCGACTTAATTCACCCCTCCACTTT
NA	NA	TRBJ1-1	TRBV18	CASSGGSGTEAFF	TGTGCCAGCTCTGGGGGCAGTGGCACTGAAGCTTTCTTT
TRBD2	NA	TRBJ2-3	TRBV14	CASSLRGGFTDTQYF	TGTGCCAGCAGCCTGCGGGGGGGTTTCACAGATACGCAGTATTTT
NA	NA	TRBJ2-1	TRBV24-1	CATSDAPSGAGASYNEQFF	TGTGCCACCAGTGATGCCCCCTCGGGAGCGGGTGCCTCCTACAATGAGCAGTTCTTC
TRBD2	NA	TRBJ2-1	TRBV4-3	CASSQDWGGNNEQFF	TGCGCCAGCAGCCAAGATTGGGGGGGTAACAATGAGCAGTTCTTC
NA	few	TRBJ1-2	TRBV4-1	CASSQVGQRGYTF	TGCGCCAGCAGCCAAGTAGGTCAGAGGGGCTACACCTTC
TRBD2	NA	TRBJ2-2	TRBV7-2	CASSKPSGGLTGELFF	TGTGCCAGCAGCAAGCCTAGCGGGGGGTTAACCGGGGAGCTGTTTTTT
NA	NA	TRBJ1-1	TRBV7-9	CASREGANTEAFF	TGTGCCAGCAGAGAAGGGGCGAACACTGAAGCTTTCTTT
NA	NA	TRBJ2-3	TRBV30	CAWSVGRTDGGQYF	TGTGCCTGGAGTGTAGGAAGGACGGATGGAGGGCAGTATTTT
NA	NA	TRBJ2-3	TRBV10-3	CAISERAGRTDTQYF	TGTGCCATCAGTGAAAGGGCGGGGAGGACAGATACGCAGTATTTT
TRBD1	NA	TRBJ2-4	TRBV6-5	CASRMTGEDIQYF	TGTGCCAGCAGAATGACAGGGGAGGACATTCAGTACTTC
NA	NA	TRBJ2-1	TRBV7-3	CASSLLGGRDNEQFF	TGTGCCAGCAGCTTACTGGGGGGTCGAGACAATGAGCAGTTCTTC
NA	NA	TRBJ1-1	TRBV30	CAWTDRGNTEAFF	TGTGCCTGGACCGACCGGGGGAACACTGAAGCTTTCTTT
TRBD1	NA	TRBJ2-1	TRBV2	CASSRDSKSYNEQFF	TGTGCCAGCAGCAGGGACAGTAAATCCTACAATGAGCAGTTCTTC
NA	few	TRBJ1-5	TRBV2	CASSEGGSGYQPQHF	TGTGCCAGCAGTGAAGGAGGGTCGGGGTATCAGCCCCAGCATTTT
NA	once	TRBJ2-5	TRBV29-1	CSAGGGPRVETQYF	TGCAGCGCCGGAGGTGGGCCCCGTGTGGAGACCCAGTACTTC
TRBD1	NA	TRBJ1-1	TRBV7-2	CASSEGGMNTEAFF	TGTGCCAGCAGTGAAGGGGGCATGAACACTGAAGCTTTCTTT
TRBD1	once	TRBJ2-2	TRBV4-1	CASSQPAGTGAPGELFF	TGCGCCAGCAGCCAGCCGGCCGGGACAGGGGCACCCGGGGAGCTGTTTTTT
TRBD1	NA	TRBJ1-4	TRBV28	CASSPPTGEREKLFF	TGTGCCAGCAGTCCCCCGACAGGGGAGAGGGAAAAACTGTTTTTT
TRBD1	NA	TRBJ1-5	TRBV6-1	CASSEVGDRASQPQHF	TGTGCCAGCAGTGAAGTTGGGGACAGGGCTTCTCAGCCCCAGCATTTT
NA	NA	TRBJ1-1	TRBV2	CASSDRGRAFF	TGTGCCAGCAGTGATAGAGGGAGGGCTTTCTTT
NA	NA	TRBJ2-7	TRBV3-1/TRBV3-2	CASSQIDYEQYF	TGTGCCAGCAGCCAAATAGACTACGAGCAGTACTTC
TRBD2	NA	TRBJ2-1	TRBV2	CASRKTSGGANEQFF	TGTGCCAGCAGGAAAACTAGCGGGGGGGCCAATGAGCAGTTCTTC
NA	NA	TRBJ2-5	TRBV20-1	CSASGSGQETQYF	TGCAGTGCTAGTGGATCGGGACAAGAGACCCAGTACTTC
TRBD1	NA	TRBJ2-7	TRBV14	CASSQRDSFYEQYF	TGTGCCAGCAGCCAACGGGACAGTTTCTACGAGCAGTACTTC
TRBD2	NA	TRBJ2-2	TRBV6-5	CASSYRGGWTGELFF	TGTGCCAGCAGTTACCGGGGGGGCTGGACCGGGGAGCTGTTTTTT
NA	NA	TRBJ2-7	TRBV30	CAWTTPHRTYEQYF	TGTGCCTGGACCACACCTCACAGGACCTACGAGCAGTACTTC
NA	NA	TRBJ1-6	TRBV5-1	CASSLGVGHDSPLHF	TGCGCCAGCAGCTTGGGAGTGGGCCACGATTCACCCCTCCACTTT
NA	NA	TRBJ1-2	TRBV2	CASSEALLTTAHYGYTF	TGTGCCAGCAGTGAAGCGCTCTTGACGACAGCCCATTATGGCTACACCTTC
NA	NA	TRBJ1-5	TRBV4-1	CASSQEVQTERGNQPQHF	TGCGCCAGCAGCCAAGAAGTTCAGACAGAACGGGGCAATCAGCCCCAGCATTTT
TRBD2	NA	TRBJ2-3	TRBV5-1	CASSLKLPTGRGGPTDTQYF	TGCGCCAGCAGCTTAAAGCTCCCCACAGGACGGGGGGGCCCCACAGATACGCAGTATTTT
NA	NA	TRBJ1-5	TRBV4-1	CASSQAYTSQPQHF	TGCGCCAGCAGCCAAGCGTATACCAGTCAGCCCCAGCATTTT
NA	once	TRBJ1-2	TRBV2	CASSGREGYGYTF	TGTGCCAGCAGTGGGAGGGAGGGCTATGGCTACACCTTC
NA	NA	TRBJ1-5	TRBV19	CASSIRQDGNQPQHF	TGTGCCAGTAGTATCCGACAGGATGGCAATCAGCCCCAGCATTTT
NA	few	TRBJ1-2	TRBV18	CASSPSTGSLAGYTF	TGTGCCAGCTCACCGAGTACAGGGTCACTTGCTGGCTACACCTTC
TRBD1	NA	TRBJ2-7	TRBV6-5	CASSQRQGSYEQYF	TGTGCCAGCAGTCAAAGACAGGGATCCTACGAGCAGTACTTC